One sample yielded the 31 T cell receptor beta chains listed below, sequenced in a study of cytomegalovirus exposure and HLA in healthy donors (dated by TCRdb to 2016 to 2017). The library was generated by the immunoSEQ multiplex PCR assay. Here the immuneACCESS table is served through TCRdb, limited to in-frame sequences with V and J called. Missing clones are a known gap in these copies; in checked studies unresolved V genes cover under half, and the rest lacks a known reason. A total of around 86,000 clones appear in this sample, approximately 94% of them only once. The ten largest clones capture 1.1% of the sample. The source material was PBMCs. These receptors all come from a woman in her twenties or thirties in good health and CMV-seropositive.

The V call is TRBV7-2, the J call TRBJ2-7; 8 bases align to TRBD1. CDR1 SGHTA and CDR2 FQGNSA come from the germline V gene. The CDR3 extends over 14 amino acids. V lost 5 bases, J lost 5 bases, and 8 bases stayed unmatched. The CDR3 reads CASSQGQGLDEQYF. DNA of the CDR3: TGTGCCAGCAGCCAAGGACAGGGTTTGGACGAGCAGTACTTC.

The genes are TRBV27 and TRBJ2-3; TRBD2 agrees at 7 bases. Trimming removed 3 bases from V and 3 bases from J; junction bases left unmatched: 9. The CDR3 is 16 residues long. Germline CDR1 reads MNHEY; CDR2 reads SMNVEV (reference sequence). The chain's CDR3 is CASSFRGRGSTDTQYF. Written as DNA, the CDR3 is TGTGCCAGCAGTTTTCGAGGGCGGGGGTCGACAGATACGCAGTATTTT.

This sequence joins TRBV25-1 and TRBJ1-5; D is perhaps TRBD1 (6 bases). The germline V gene has CDR1 MGHDK and CDR2 SYGVNS. This CDR3 has 17 amino acids. Trimming took 1 base from V and 6 from J, leaving 19 bases between them. CDR3 region: CASSESGGKGVGQPQHF. The CDR3 coding sequence is TGTGCCAGCAGTGAATCGGGAGGTAAGGGGGTGGGTCAGCCCCAGCATTTT. The variable domain in full, with the rest retrieved from reference TRBV25-1 and TRBJ1-5, is EADIYQTPRYLVIGTGKKITLECSQTMGHDKMYWYQQDPGMELHLIHYSYGVNSTEKGDLSSESTVSRIRTEHFPLTLESARPSHTSQYLCASSESGGKGVGQPQHFGDGTRLSIL.

The chain employs TRBV5-4 and TRBJ2-5; 8 bases line up with TRBD2. There are 14 residues in the CDR3. The ends lost 4 bases at V and 5 bases at J; junction bases unmatched: 7. CDR1 and CDR2 (germline): SGHNT, YYREEE (reference sequence). CDR3 nucleotides: TGTGCCAGCAGCCAACGGGGGGGTGAGGAGACCCAGTACTTC. Translated, it gives CASSQRGGEETQYF. Combining the CDR3 with reference TRBV5-4 and TRBJ2-5 gives the whole variable domain ETGVTQSPTHLIKTRGQQVTLRCSSQSGHNTVSWYQQALGQGPQFIFQYYREEENGRGNFPPRFSGLQFPNYSSELNVNALELDDSALYLCASSQRGGEETQYFGPGTRLLVL.

This clone has just one count. The genes are TRBV28 and TRBJ2-1; TRBD2 might be the D (6 bases). V was clipped by 5 bases and J by 0 bases, with 11 bases between them. This CDR3 is 15 amino acids long. From germline, CDR1 is MDHEN and CDR2 SYDVKM. The CDR3 is CASSHSSVSYNEQFF. In DNA, the CDR3 is TGTGCCAGCAGTCACTCTAGCGTCTCCTACAATGAGCAGTTCTTC.

This sequence joins TRBV27 and TRBJ2-1, with no clear D. This CDR3 comprises 16 residues. Germline V gives CDR1 MNHEY, CDR2 SMNVEV (reference sequence). V lost 0 bases, J lost 3 bases, and 12 bases lay in between. The CDR3 region is CASSLSAGSFYNEQFF. DNA of the CDR3: TGTGCCAGCAGTTTATCGGCAGGCTCCTTCTACAATGAGCAGTTCTTC.

The chain employs TRBV7-2 and TRBJ2-1; D is unresolved. This CDR3 has 12 residues. The ends were cut back, 1 base at V and 9 bases at J, with 7 bases in the middle. CDR1 is SGHTA, CDR2 FQGNSA, per germline. CDR3 protein: CASSLDSGEQFF. The CDR3, as DNA: TGTGCCAGCAGCTTAGACTCAGGTGAGCAGTTCTTC.

This clone was recorded a few times. The genes are TRBV7-2 and TRBJ2-7; TRBD1 aligns across 9 bases. V shed 5 bases, J shed 0 bases, and the junction held 8 bases outside the gene matches. Germline V gene lookup returns CDR1 SGHTA and CDR2 FQGNSA. The CDR3 contains 16 residues. CDR3 in DNA: TGTGCCAGCAGCGGGGGACAGGGACAAGCCTCCTACGAGCAGTACTTC. It codes for CASSGGQGQASYEQYF.

The chain links TRBV27 to TRBJ2-2, with 10 nucleotides matching TRBD2. The V gene's germline CDR1 is MNHEY and CDR2 SMNVEV (reference sequence). This CDR3 is 17 amino acids long. With V trimmed by 5 bases and J by 5 bases, 11 bases remained unmatched. The CDR3 region is CASSLTRLAGETGELFF. The CDR3 DNA is TGTGCCAGCAGTCTCACGAGGCTAGCGGGAGAGACCGGGGAGCTGTTTTTT.

This sequence joins TRBV20-1 and TRBJ2-1; 7 nucleotides match TRBD2. The germline V gene has CDR1 DFQATT and CDR2 SNEGSKA (reference sequence). The V segment lost 6 bases and the J segment 7 bases; nucleotides outside the gene matches: 3. The CDR3 totals 11 residues. CDR3 coding DNA: TGCAGTGCGAACGGGAGGAATGAGCAGTTCTTC. Translating it yields CSANGRNEQFF.

The CDR3 nucleotides read TGTGCCAGCTCAGCAGGGGTCTTGGGGACTGAAGCTTTCTTT. It encodes CASSAGVLGTEAFF. This chain uses TRBV18 with TRBJ1-1; a possible D gene is TRBD1 (6 bases). Germline loops: CDR1 KGHSH, CDR2 LQKENI. This CDR3 contains 14 residues. V was shortened by 5 bases and J by 5 bases, with 15 bases between the two germline ends. The full variable domain, its missing parts supplied by reference TRBV18 and TRBJ1-1, is NAGVMQNPRHLVRRRGQEARLRCSPMKGHSHVYWYRQLPEEGLKFMVYLQKENIIDESGMPKERFSAEFPKEGPSILRIQQVVRGDSAAYFCASSAGVLGTEAFFGQGTRLTVV.

The genes are TRBV7-2 and TRBJ2-1, with a tentative D call TRBD1 (5 bases). The CDR3 runs 15 residues. With 0 bases removed from V and 3 bases from J, the gap between germline ends came to 9 bases. CDR1 SGHTA and CDR2 FQGNSA come from the germline V gene. CDR3 in amino acids: CASSLATGFYNEQFF. DNA of the CDR3: TGTGCCAGCAGCTTAGCCACAGGATTCTACAATGAGCAGTTCTTC. The full variable domain, completed using reference TRBV7-2 and TRBJ2-1, is GAGVSQSPSNKVTEKGKDVELRCDPISGHTALYWYRQSLGQGLEFLIYFQGNSAPDKSGLPSDRFSAERTGGSVSTLTIQRTQQEDSAVYLCASSLATGFYNEQFFGPGTRLTVL.

CDR3 region: CAWRPGGSSEQYF. CDR3 coding DNA: TGTGCCTGGAGGCCAGGCGGGTCGTCCGAGCAGTACTTC. The V gene is TRBV30, the J gene TRBJ2-7, with D possibly matching TRBD2 (5 bases). Germline V CDR1 and CDR2: GTSNPN, SVGIG (reference sequence). The V end was cut by 3 bases, the J end by 6 bases, with 15 bases between. CDR3 size: 13 residues.

This clone was seen once. V and J are TRBV19 and TRBJ2-7; D not resolved. V gave up 7 bases and J gave up 4 bases, with 17 bases separating them. Germline CDR1 LNHDA, CDR2 SQIVND (reference sequence). The CDR3 totals 14 residues. In DNA, the CDR3 is TGTGCCAGTACCCCGCCGTGGCCGCCATACGAGCAGTACTTC. Its protein is CASTPPWPPYEQYF.

The V and J genes are TRBV30 and TRBJ1-6; TRBD1 matches at 8 bases. The ends lost 3 bases at V and 0 bases at J; junction bases unmatched: 13. This CDR3 spans 19 amino acids. Germline V gene sequence: CDR1 GTSNPN, CDR2 SVGIG (reference sequence). CDR3 protein: CAWSPDRAPRSSYNSPLHF. The CDR3 nucleotides read TGTGCCTGGAGCCCGGACAGGGCGCCGAGAAGCTCCTATAATTCACCCCTCCACTTT.

This clone was seen just once. V and J are TRBV9 and TRBJ2-5, with D perhaps matching TRBD1 (5 bases). The CDR3 sequence is 13 residues long. The germline V gene has CDR1 SGDLS and CDR2 YYNGEE. Trimming stripped 4 bases from V and 4 bases from J, with 11 bases between. As DNA, the CDR3 is TGTGCCAGCAGCAGGACACCTTCAGAGACCCAGTACTTC. Translating it yields CASSRTPSETQYF.

CDR3 nucleotides: TGTGCCAGCAGCGTTACTGCGGAGACCCAGTACTTC. Translating gives CASSVTAETQYF. The rearrangement joins TRBV5-4 to TRBJ2-5; D remains ambiguous. The germline V gene has CDR1 SGHNT and CDR2 YYREEE (reference sequence). With 4 bases removed from V and 5 bases from J, the gap between germline ends came to 9 bases. This CDR3 has 12 amino acids.

This chain uses TRBV30 with TRBJ1-1, with D possibly TRBD1 on 5 matching bases. The CDR3 loop spans 13 amino acids. Germline assignment: CDR1 GTSNPN and CDR2 SVGIG (reference sequence). With 4 bases removed from V and 8 bases from J, the gap between germline ends came to 17 bases. The CDR3 DNA is TGTGCCTGGACCCCCGTGTATAGGGGCGAAGCTTTCTTT. It is translated as CAWTPVYRGEAFF.

The V call is TRBV7-9, the J call TRBJ1-3; 8 nucleotides match TRBD1. The CDR3 has 16 amino acids. Trimming at V came to 2 bases and at J to 2 bases, leaving 5 bases not matched to a gene. The germline gives CDR1 SEHNR, CDR2 FQNEAQ (reference sequence). The CDR3 DNA reads TGTGCCAGCAGCTTATATCGGGACAGGACTGGAAACACCATATATTTT. Translating it yields CASSLYRDRTGNTIYF.

V is TRBV5-4 and J is TRBJ1-2, with D unresolved. Germline CDR1 is SGHNT and CDR2 is YYREEE (reference sequence). The CDR3 has 12 amino acids. Trimming removed 7 bases at V and 1 base at J, with 8 bases between. The CDR3 loop is CASHQDNYGYTF. CDR3 DNA: TGTGCCAGCCACCAGGATAACTATGGCTACACCTTC.

This clone has only one observation. The chain carries TRBV7-9 and TRBJ2-1, with 7 positions matching TRBD1. The V and J ends lost 7 bases and 6 bases, in that order; junction bases with no gene match: 9. Germline V gives CDR1 SEHNR, CDR2 FQNEAQ (reference sequence). This CDR3 is 14 amino acids long. Written as DNA, the CDR3 is TGTGCCAGCAAAGGGACAGACCGACGCAATGAGCAGTTCTTC. Protein product: CASKGTDRRNEQFF.

V and J are TRBV5-5 and TRBJ2-7; D gene unclear. Germline values: CDR1 SGHKS, CDR2 YYEKEE (reference sequence). V lost 0 bases, J lost 12 bases, and 16 bases lay in between. This CDR3 contains 13 residues. This CDR3 is CASSLVPTDSGYF. As DNA, the CDR3 is TGTGCCAGCAGCTTGGTCCCTACGGATTCAGGGTACTTC.

As DNA, the CDR3 is TGTGCCACCAGCTTGGGACAGGGGCCCCCAGGAAACACCATATATTTT. Translated: CATSLGQGPPGNTIYF. The chain carries TRBV15 and TRBJ1-3; 10 positions agree with TRBD1. Germline lookup yields CDR1 LNHNV and CDR2 YYDKDF (reference sequence). After removal of 5 bases from V and 4 bases from J, the junction contained 8 bases not matched to a gene. The CDR3 is made up of 16 amino acids.

This rearrangement joins TRBV7-2 to TRBJ2-1; D is unresolved. Germline V lookup: CDR1 SGHTA, CDR2 FQGNSA. This CDR3 spans 16 amino acids. The germline V and J ends were trimmed by 4 bases and 0 bases, with 13 bases remaining between them. CDR3 protein: CASSSLWSSSYNEQFF. CDR3 nucleotides: TGTGCCAGCAGCTCCCTCTGGTCCAGCTCCTACAATGAGCAGTTCTTC.

The chain employs TRBV7-9 and TRBJ2-5; D may be TRBD1 (5 bases). Trimming stripped 5 bases from V and 1 base from J, with 11 bases between. The CDR3 runs to 14 residues. CDR1 is SEHNR, CDR2 FQNEAQ, per germline (reference sequence). The CDR3 nucleotides are TGTGCCAGCAGCACGACAGACAGCCAAGAGACCCAGTACTTC. Protein product: CASSTTDSQETQYF.

The chain combines TRBV7-9 with TRBJ2-7, with D possibly TRBD2 on 5 matching bases. Germline V CDR1 and CDR2: SEHNR, FQNEAQ (reference sequence). Trimming pared 8 bases from V and 8 bases from J, leaving 13 bases between. The CDR3 has 11 amino acids. The CDR3 reads CASYESGKQYF. CDR3 sequence (DNA): TGTGCCAGCTACGAGTCCGGGAAGCAGTACTTC. The entire variable domain, with the rest obtained from reference TRBV7-9 and TRBJ2-7, is as follows: DTGVSQNPRHKITKRGQNVTFRCDPISEHNRLYWYRQTLGQGPEFLTYFQNEAQLEKSRLLSDRFSAERPKGSFSTLEIQRTEQGDSAMYLCASYESGKQYFGPGTRLTVT.

The chain combines TRBV4-1 with TRBJ2-7; D gene ambiguous. The CDR3 runs to 16 residues. Per germline, CDR1 MGHRA and CDR2 YSYEKL. V gave up 1 base and J gave up 4 bases, with 17 bases separating them. This CDR3 is CASSQVTFSVLYEQYF. The CDR3 bases are TGCGCCAGCAGCCAAGTCACGTTCAGCGTGCTTTACGAGCAGTACTTC.

The chain combines TRBV11-2 with TRBJ2-7; 7 nucleotides line up with TRBD1. Germline CDR1 SGHAT, CDR2 FQNNGV. The junction had 6 bases not matched to a gene; V was cut back by 3 bases and J by 1 base. The CDR3 totals 15 residues. CDR3 amino acids: CASSFRRDRSYEQYF. Here the CDR3 DNA reads TGTGCCAGCAGCTTTCGCCGGGACAGATCCTACGAGCAGTACTTC.

The chain's CDR3 is CASSPAGTSTNEQFF. The CDR3 region has the DNA TGTGCCAGCAGCCCGGCCGGGACTAGCACGAATGAGCAGTTCTTC. The genes are TRBV7-9 and TRBJ2-1, with TRBD2 identical over 9 bases. Germline-derived CDR1 and CDR2 are SEHNR and FQNEAQ (reference sequence). With V trimmed by 5 bases and J by 7 bases, 9 bases remained unmatched. The CDR3 is made up of 15 amino acids. Full variable domain (remainder filled in from reference TRBV7-9 and TRBJ2-1): DTGVSQNPRHKITKRGQNVTFRCDPISEHNRLYWYRQTLGQGPEFLTYFQNEAQLEKSRLLSDRFSAERPKGSFSTLEIQRTEQGDSAMYLCASSPAGTSTNEQFFGPGTRLTVL.

The CDR3: CASSRQARPDTQYF. CDR3 in DNA: TGTGCCAGCAGTCGACAGGCTCGCCCAGATACGCAGTATTTT. The V gene is TRBV27, the J gene TRBJ2-3; weak D call: TRBD1 (6 bases). Germline V gene sequence: CDR1 MNHEY, CDR2 SMNVEV (reference sequence). The CDR3 runs to 14 residues. V dropped 5 bases and J dropped 4 bases, with 13 bases sitting between them.

The rearrangement links TRBV7-3 to TRBJ2-7, with 12 bases aligning to TRBD2. The CDR3 extends over 15 amino acids. Germline V gene sequence: CDR1 SGHTA, CDR2 FQGTGA. With 8 bases clipped from V and 4 bases from J, the junction kept 9 bases outside the gene matches. DNA of the CDR3: TGTGCCAGCGGGCTAGCGGGAGGGCCCTCTTACGAGCAGTACTTC. It is translated as CASGLAGGPSYEQYF.